A selection of T cell receptor beta chains follows, all from one sample in a study of CD8 T cells in ankylosing spondylitis. A single record per CDR3 protein comes from TCRdb applying MiXCR to the 5' RACE reads. The sample shows approximately 200,000 distinct CDR3 sequences, 9.5% to 15% of them seen only once. Specimen: blood, either unsorted or a sorted T cell fraction (not recorded which). The receptors originated from a male donor with ankylosing spondylitis or in good health (not recorded which). Both conserved end residues are part of each CDR3. Each record gives: V gene, D gene, clone size, J gene, CDR3 DNA, CDR3 protein. The D gene is left open where the match is weak. The size of a clone is reported for some rows only, either as once, few or many, or as a class for expanded clones.

v_call: TRBV4-1
d_call: .
clone_size: few
j_call: TRBJ2-1
cdr3_nt: TGCGCCAGCAGCCAGCGGGACGGGAGCTCCTACAATGAGCAGTTCTTC
cdr3_aa: CASSQRDGSSYNEQFF

v_call: TRBV20-1
d_call: TRBD1
clone_size: many
j_call: TRBJ1-1
cdr3_nt: TGCAGTGCTAGAGATCTGGCAGGGGGCACTGAAGCTTTCTTT
cdr3_aa: CSARDLAGGTEAFF

v_call: TRBV6-5
d_call: TRBD1
clone_size: few
j_call: TRBJ2-7
cdr3_nt: TGTGCCAGCAGTTCTCCCCCGGGACAGGGCTACGAGCAGTACTTC
cdr3_aa: CASSSPPGQGYEQYF

v_call: TRBV6-1
d_call: .
clone_size: .
j_call: TRBJ2-7
cdr3_nt: TGTGCCAGCAGGAAAGCCCTCGGGACTGACGCCTACGAGCAGTACTTC
cdr3_aa: CASRKALGTDAYEQYF

v_call: TRBV5-5
d_call: .
clone_size: .
j_call: TRBJ2-1
cdr3_nt: TGTGCCATGAGCCCTGGAGGGAATGAGCAGTTCTTC
cdr3_aa: CAMSPGGNEQFF

v_call: TRBV10-3
d_call: TRBD1
clone_size: few
j_call: TRBJ1-2
cdr3_nt: TGTGCCATCAGAGGGGGCGCGGGTGGCTACACCTTC
cdr3_aa: CAIRGGAGGYTF

v_call: TRBV20-1
d_call: .
clone_size: few
j_call: TRBJ2-1
cdr3_nt: TGCAGTGCTAGTTTCCAGCCCCTTTACAATGAGCAGTTCTTC
cdr3_aa: CSASFQPLYNEQFF

v_call: TRBV20-1
d_call: TRBD1
clone_size: .
j_call: TRBJ1-4
cdr3_nt: TGCAGTGTCCACGACGGACAGGGGAACGAGGAACTGTTTTTT
cdr3_aa: CSVHDGQGNEELFF

v_call: TRBV12-3/TRBV12-4
d_call: .
clone_size: .
j_call: TRBJ1-6
cdr3_nt: TGTGCCAGCAGTTTTTTGGAGGGATCGGAGGGGCCCCTCCACTTT
cdr3_aa: CASSFLEGSEGPLHF

v_call: TRBV20-1
d_call: .
clone_size: .
j_call: TRBJ2-1
cdr3_nt: TGCAGTGCTAGAGATAGGGTCTACAATGAGCAGTTCTTC
cdr3_aa: CSARDRVYNEQFF

v_call: TRBV15
d_call: .
clone_size: .
j_call: TRBJ2-3
cdr3_nt: TGTGCCACCAGCAGAGGATCAGGGGACACAGATACGCAGTATTTT
cdr3_aa: CATSRGSGDTDTQYF

v_call: TRBV7-9
d_call: .
clone_size: few
j_call: TRBJ1-2
cdr3_nt: TGTGCCAGCAGCTTTCAGGGGCAGCAATATGGCTACACCTTC
cdr3_aa: CASSFQGQQYGYTF

v_call: TRBV4-1
d_call: TRBD1
clone_size: few
j_call: TRBJ1-2
cdr3_nt: TGCGCCAGCAGCCAAACAGGGGTTGACTATGGCTACACCTTC
cdr3_aa: CASSQTGVDYGYTF

v_call: TRBV19
d_call: .
clone_size: few
j_call: TRBJ1-5
cdr3_nt: TGTGCCAGTAGTATATTGGCCGGACAGCCCAATCAGCCCCAGCATTTT
cdr3_aa: CASSILAGQPNQPQHF

v_call: TRBV7-9
d_call: .
clone_size: .
j_call: TRBJ2-3
cdr3_nt: TGTGCCAGCAGCCCCCTAAGGGCGGGGACAGATACGCAGTATTTT
cdr3_aa: CASSPLRAGTDTQYF

v_call: TRBV30
d_call: .
clone_size: few
j_call: TRBJ2-3
cdr3_nt: TGTGCCTGGATGGACCCCCTAGGGACAGATACGCAGTATTTT
cdr3_aa: CAWMDPLGTDTQYF

v_call: TRBV5-1
d_call: .
clone_size: .
j_call: TRBJ2-3
cdr3_nt: TGCGCCAGCAGCTGGAGGGGGGCAGATACGCAGTATTTT
cdr3_aa: CASSWRGADTQYF

v_call: TRBV29-1
d_call: .
clone_size: few
j_call: TRBJ2-7
cdr3_nt: TGCAGCGTTGAGGGGTCGAGCTCCTACGAGCAGTACTTC
cdr3_aa: CSVEGSSSYEQYF

v_call: TRBV7-9
d_call: .
clone_size: .
j_call: TRBJ1-1
cdr3_nt: TGTGCCAGCAGCGTCCCTTTTGGGGGGTCGGATGAAGCTTTCTTT
cdr3_aa: CASSVPFGGSDEAFF

v_call: TRBV20-1
d_call: TRBD1
clone_size: .
j_call: TRBJ1-6
cdr3_nt: TGCAGTGCTAGGGACAGGCAGTATAATTCACCCCTCCACTTT
cdr3_aa: CSARDRQYNSPLHF

v_call: TRBV5-6
d_call: .
clone_size: .
j_call: TRBJ2-1
cdr3_nt: TGTGCCAGCAGCTTCACAGCGGCGAGCTCCTACAATGAGCAGTTCTTC
cdr3_aa: CASSFTAASSYNEQFF

v_call: TRBV5-1
d_call: .
clone_size: .
j_call: TRBJ2-7
cdr3_nt: TGCGCCAGCAGCCCATCTAACAGGGCGGGCTACGAGCAGTACTTC
cdr3_aa: CASSPSNRAGYEQYF

v_call: TRBV7-9
d_call: .
clone_size: .
j_call: TRBJ2-7
cdr3_nt: TGTGCCAGCAGCTTAGCCCTGGGGAGTCAGTACGAGCAGTACTTC
cdr3_aa: CASSLALGSQYEQYF

v_call: TRBV29-1
d_call: TRBD2
clone_size: few
j_call: TRBJ2-5
cdr3_nt: TGCAGCGTTGAAAATCTCGCCGGCGGGGGACAAGAGACCCAGTACTTC
cdr3_aa: CSVENLAGGGQETQYF

v_call: TRBV4-1
d_call: .
clone_size: few
j_call: TRBJ2-7
cdr3_nt: TGCGCCAGCAGCCAACCACCTCCGGGACTTTTAGACGAGCAGTACTTC
cdr3_aa: CASSQPPPGLLDEQYF

v_call: TRBV4-1
d_call: .
clone_size: .
j_call: TRBJ2-7
cdr3_nt: TGCGCCAGCAGCGCCAGGGGTAGCGGCTACGAGCAGTACTTC
cdr3_aa: CASSARGSGYEQYF

v_call: TRBV19
d_call: TRBD1
clone_size: .
j_call: TRBJ2-7
cdr3_nt: TGTGCCAGTAGTGGCGGGACAGGTCCCTACGAGCAGTACTTC
cdr3_aa: CASSGGTGPYEQYF

v_call: TRBV3-1
d_call: .
clone_size: .
j_call: TRBJ2-5
cdr3_nt: TGTGCCAGCAGCCAAGGGTTGCGAGGGCAAGAGACCCAGTACTTC
cdr3_aa: CASSQGLRGQETQYF

v_call: TRBV5-1
d_call: TRBD2
clone_size: few
j_call: TRBJ2-7
cdr3_nt: TGCGCCAGCAGCTTGGGCCAGCGGGAGACCTACGAGCAGTACTTC
cdr3_aa: CASSLGQRETYEQYF

v_call: TRBV25-1
d_call: .
clone_size: few
j_call: TRBJ1-1
cdr3_nt: TGTGCCAGCAGTGAATTAAAGGGTACCACTGAAGCTTTCTTT
cdr3_aa: CASSELKGTTEAFF

v_call: TRBV5-4
d_call: .
clone_size: .
j_call: TRBJ1-1
cdr3_nt: TGTGCCAGCAGCTTGTGGGAAGGGGAAGCTTTCTTT
cdr3_aa: CASSLWEGEAFF